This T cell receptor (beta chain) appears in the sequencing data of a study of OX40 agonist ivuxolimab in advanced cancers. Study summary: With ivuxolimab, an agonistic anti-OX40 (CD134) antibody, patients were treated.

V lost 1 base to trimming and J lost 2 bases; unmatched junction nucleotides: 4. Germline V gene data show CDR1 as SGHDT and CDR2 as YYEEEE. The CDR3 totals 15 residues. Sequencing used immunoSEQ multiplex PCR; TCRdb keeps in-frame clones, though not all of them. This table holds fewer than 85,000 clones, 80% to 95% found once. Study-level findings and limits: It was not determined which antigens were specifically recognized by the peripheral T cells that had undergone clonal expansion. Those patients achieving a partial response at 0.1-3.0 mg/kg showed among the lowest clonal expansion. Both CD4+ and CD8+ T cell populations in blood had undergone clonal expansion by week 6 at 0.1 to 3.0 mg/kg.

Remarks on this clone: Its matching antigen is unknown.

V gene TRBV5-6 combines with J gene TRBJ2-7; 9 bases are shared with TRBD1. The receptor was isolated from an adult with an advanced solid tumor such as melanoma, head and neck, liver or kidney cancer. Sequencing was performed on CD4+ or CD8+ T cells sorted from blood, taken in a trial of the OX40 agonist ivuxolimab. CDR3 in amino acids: CASSLFGQGTYEQYF. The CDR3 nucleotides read TGTGCCAGCAGCTTGTTTGGACAGGGGACCTACGAGCAGTACTTC.